Listed here are 5 T cell receptor beta chains from one sample, sequenced in a study of a mutant IDH1 vaccine in newly diagnosed glioma. These receptors have no known antigen. Time point reported: week 23, last vaccination. Vaccination used 300 ug of mutant IDH1 20-mer peptide per dose, with topical imiquimod. Method: immunoSEQ multiplex PCR; TCRdb's copy keeps in-frame clones and lacks some. Altogether around 55,000 clones are present, about 80% being singletons, with the ten largest covering 5% to 8%. Here the sequenced sample was PBMCs, taken from a glioma patient whose treatment included an IDH1 peptide vaccine. The receptors stem from a man aged 35 to 55 with glioma.

This chain links TRBV5-8 with TRBJ2-5; D may be TRBD1 or TRBD2 (5 bases each). Trimming cost V 7 bases and J 5 bases, with 15 bases left between them. The CDR3 has 13 residues. Per germline, CDR1 SGHTS and CDR2 YDEGEE. Written as DNA, the CDR3 is TGTGCCAGCCAAAGAGGGGTGATGGAGACCCAGTACTTC. Translation: CASQRGVMETQYF.

V usage is TRBV5-1 and J usage is TRBJ2-7, with 9 nucleotides matching TRBD2. V was clipped by 0 bases and J by 3 bases; unmatched bases: 1. CDR3 size: 14 residues. Germline CDR1 is SGHRS and CDR2 is YFSETQ. The CDR3 region has the DNA TGCGCCAGCAGCTTGGGCGGGGGGGGCTACGAGCAGTACTTC. Protein sequence: CASSLGGGGYEQYF.

This clone is medium-sized within its sample. CDR3 DNA: TGTGCCAGCAGCCAAGGGGCGGGGTTGAGGGAAAAACTGTTTTTT. Its protein product is CASSQGAGLREKLFF. This chain connects TRBV4-2 to TRBJ1-4, with unresolved D. Trimming left V 1 base short and J 8 bases short, with 14 bases between. In germline, CDR1 is LGHNA, CDR2 YNFKEQ. The CDR3 runs to 15 residues.

The gene calls are TRBV30 and TRBJ2-4; D may be TRBD2 (6 bases). CDR1 is GTSNPN, CDR2 SVGIG, per germline (reference sequence). The CDR3 is 12 amino acids. With 0 bases removed from V and 9 bases from J, the gap between germline ends came to 9 bases. The CDR3 region has the DNA TGTGCCTGGAGTGTACGGGGGAGCATTCAGTACTTC. It specifies CAWSVRGSIQYF.

The chain employs TRBV5-1 and TRBJ1-1; D gene uncertain. The length of the CDR3 is 13 residues. Germline V gene sequence: CDR1 SGHRS, CDR2 YFSETQ. V lost 3 bases and J lost 6, with 12 bases in between. The CDR3 here is CASSSMGSPEAFF. The DNA for the CDR3 is TGCGCCAGCAGCTCCATGGGTTCGCCTGAAGCTTTCTTT.